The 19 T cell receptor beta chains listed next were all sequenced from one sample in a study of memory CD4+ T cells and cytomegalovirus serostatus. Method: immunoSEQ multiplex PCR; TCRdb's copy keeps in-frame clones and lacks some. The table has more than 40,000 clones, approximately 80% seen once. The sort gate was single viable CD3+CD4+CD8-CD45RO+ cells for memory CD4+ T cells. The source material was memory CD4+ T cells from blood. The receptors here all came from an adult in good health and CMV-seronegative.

The CDR3 DNA sequence: TGTGCCAGCACCTCCGACAGGGGTTACTCCTACGAGCAGTACTTC. Translation: CASTSDRGYSYEQYF. This rearrangement joins TRBV2 to TRBJ2-7, with TRBD1 matching 8 bases. Germline V gene data show CDR1 as SNHLY and CDR2 as FYNNEI. The CDR3 spans 15 residues. Trimming took 7 bases from V and 0 from J; bases not matched to a gene: 8.

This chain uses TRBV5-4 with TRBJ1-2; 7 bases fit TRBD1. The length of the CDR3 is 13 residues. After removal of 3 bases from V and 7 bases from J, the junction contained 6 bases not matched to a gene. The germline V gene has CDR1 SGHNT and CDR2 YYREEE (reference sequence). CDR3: CASSSTGASGYTF. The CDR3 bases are TGTGCCAGCAGCTCAACAGGGGCGAGTGGCTACACCTTC.

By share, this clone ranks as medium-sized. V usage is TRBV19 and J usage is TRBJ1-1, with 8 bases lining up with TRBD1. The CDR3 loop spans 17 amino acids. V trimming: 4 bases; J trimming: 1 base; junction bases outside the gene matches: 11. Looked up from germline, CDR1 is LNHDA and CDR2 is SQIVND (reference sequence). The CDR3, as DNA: TGTGCCAGTAGTAGTGGGGTCCAGGGGGCCTCGAACACTGAAGCTTTCTTT. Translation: CASSSGVQGASNTEAFF. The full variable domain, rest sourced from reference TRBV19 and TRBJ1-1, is DGGITQSPKYLFRKEGQNVTLSCEQNLNHDAMYWYRQDPGQGLRLIYYSQIVNDFQKGDIAEGYSVSREKKESFPLTVTSAQKNPTAFYLCASSSGVQGASNTEAFFGQGTRLTVV.

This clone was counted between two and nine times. Written as DNA, the CDR3 is TGTGCCAGCAGCAGACCGGGACAGGGGACCGGGGAGCTGTTTTTT. Protein sequence: CASSRPGQGTGELFF. The chain is built from TRBV21-1 and TRBJ2-2; the D call TRBD1 from the table was never checked on the DNA. TRBV21-1 is a recognized pseudogene. This CDR3 is built from 15 residues.

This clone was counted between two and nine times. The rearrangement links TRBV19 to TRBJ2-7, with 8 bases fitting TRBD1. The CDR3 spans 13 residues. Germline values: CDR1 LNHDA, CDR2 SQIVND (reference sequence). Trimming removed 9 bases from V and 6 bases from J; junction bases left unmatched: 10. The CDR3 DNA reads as TGTGCCAGGTTTTGGGACAGGCTCAGCGAGCAGTACTTC. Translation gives CARFWDRLSEQYF.

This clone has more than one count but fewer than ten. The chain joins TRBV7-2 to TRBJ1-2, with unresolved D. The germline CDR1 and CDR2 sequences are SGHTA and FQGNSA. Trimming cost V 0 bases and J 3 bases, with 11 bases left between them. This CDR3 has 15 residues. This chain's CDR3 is CASSLAQPSYYGYTF. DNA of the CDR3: TGTGCCAGCAGCTTAGCCCAGCCCAGCTACTATGGCTACACCTTC.

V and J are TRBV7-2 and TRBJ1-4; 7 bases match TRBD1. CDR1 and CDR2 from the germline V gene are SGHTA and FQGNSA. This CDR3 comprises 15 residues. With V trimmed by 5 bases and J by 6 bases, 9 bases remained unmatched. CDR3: CASSPVDRTYEKLFF. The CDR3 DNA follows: TGTGCCAGCAGCCCCGTGGACAGGACGTATGAAAAACTGTTTTTT.

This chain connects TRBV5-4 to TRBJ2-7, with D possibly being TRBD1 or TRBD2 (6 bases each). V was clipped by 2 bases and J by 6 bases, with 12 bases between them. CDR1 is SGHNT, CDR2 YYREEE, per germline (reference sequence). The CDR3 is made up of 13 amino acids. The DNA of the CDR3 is TGTGCCAGCAGCTTCGGGGGCGACGGCGAGCAGTACTTC. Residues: CASSFGGDGEQYF.

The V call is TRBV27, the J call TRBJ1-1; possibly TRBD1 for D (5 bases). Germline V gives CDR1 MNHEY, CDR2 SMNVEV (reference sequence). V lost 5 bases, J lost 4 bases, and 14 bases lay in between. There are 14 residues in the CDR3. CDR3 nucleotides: TGTGCCAGCAGTGATCTGGACAAGTCCACTGAAGCTTTCTTT. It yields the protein CASSDLDKSTEAFF.

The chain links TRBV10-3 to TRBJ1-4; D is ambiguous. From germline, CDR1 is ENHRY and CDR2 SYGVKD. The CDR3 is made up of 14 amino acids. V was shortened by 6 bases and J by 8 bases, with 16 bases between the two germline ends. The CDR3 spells CAISLGLSGEKLFF. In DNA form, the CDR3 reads TGTGCCATCAGCCTGGGCCTTAGCGGCGAAAAACTGTTTTTT.

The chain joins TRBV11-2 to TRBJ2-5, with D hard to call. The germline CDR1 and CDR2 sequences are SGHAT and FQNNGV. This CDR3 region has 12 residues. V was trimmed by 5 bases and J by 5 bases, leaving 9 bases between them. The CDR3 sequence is CASSRPRETQYF. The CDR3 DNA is TGTGCCAGCAGCCGCCCCCGGGAGACCCAGTACTTC.

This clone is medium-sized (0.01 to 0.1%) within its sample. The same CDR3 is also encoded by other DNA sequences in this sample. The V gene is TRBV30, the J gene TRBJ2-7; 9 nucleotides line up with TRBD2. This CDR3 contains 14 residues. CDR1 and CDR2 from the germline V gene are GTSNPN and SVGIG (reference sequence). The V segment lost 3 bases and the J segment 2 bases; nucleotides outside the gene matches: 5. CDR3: CAWRGSGSAYEQYF. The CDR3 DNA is TGTGCCTGGAGGGGTAGCGGGAGTGCCTACGAGCAGTACTTC.

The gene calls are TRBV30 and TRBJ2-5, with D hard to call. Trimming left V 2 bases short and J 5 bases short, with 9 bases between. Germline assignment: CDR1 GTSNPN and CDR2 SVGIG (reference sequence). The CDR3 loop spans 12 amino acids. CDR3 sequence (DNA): TGTGCCTGGAGTCTTGCGAGGGAGACCCAGTACTTC. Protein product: CAWSLARETQYF.

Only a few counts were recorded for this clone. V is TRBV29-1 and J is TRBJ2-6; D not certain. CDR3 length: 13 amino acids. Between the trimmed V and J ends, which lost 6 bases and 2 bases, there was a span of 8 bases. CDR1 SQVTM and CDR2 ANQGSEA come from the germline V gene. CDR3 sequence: CSVVAAGANVLTF. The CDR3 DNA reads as TGCAGCGTAGTGGCTGCTGGGGCCAACGTCCTGACTTTC.

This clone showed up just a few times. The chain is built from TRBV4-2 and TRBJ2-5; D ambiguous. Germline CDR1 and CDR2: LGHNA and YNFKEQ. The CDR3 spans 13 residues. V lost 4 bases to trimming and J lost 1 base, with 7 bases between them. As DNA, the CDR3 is TGTGCCAGCAGCCCCCGGAGCCAAGAGACCCAGTACTTC. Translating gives CASSPRSQETQYF.

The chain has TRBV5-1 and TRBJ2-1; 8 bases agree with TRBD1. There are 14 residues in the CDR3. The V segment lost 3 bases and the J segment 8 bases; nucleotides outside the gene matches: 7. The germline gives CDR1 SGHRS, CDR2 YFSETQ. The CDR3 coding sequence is TGCGCCAGCAGCTGGGGGACAGGAGGGGATGAGCAGTTCTTC. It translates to CASSWGTGGDEQFF.

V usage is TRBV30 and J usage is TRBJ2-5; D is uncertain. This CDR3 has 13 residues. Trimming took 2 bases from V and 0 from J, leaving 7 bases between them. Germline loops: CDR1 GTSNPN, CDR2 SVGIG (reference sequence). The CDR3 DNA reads TGTGCCTGGAGTAGACGCCACCAAGAGACCCAGTACTTC. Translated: CAWSRRHQETQYF. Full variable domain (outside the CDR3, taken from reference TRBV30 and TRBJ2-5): SQTIHQWPATLVQPVGSPLSLECTVEGTSNPNLYWYRQAAGRGLQLLFYSVGIGQISSEVPQNLSASRPQDRQFILSSKKLLLSDSGFYLCAWSRRHQETQYFGPGTRLLVL.

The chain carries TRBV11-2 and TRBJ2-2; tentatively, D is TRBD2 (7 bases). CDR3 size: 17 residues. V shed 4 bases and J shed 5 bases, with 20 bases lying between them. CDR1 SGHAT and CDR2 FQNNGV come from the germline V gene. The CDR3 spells CASSSIMGRGPTGELFF. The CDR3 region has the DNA TGTGCCAGCAGCTCCATTATGGGGCGGGGGCCGACCGGGGAGCTGTTTTTT.

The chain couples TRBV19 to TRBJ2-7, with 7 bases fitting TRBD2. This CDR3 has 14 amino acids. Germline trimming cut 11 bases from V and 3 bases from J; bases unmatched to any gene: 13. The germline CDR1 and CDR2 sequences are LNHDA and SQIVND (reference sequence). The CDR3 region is CASNRGVGGYEQYF. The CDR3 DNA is TGTGCCTCCAACCGGGGGGTTGGGGGCTACGAGCAGTACTTC.